Each of the 19 T cell receptor beta chains below was sequenced from the same sample in a study of beta chain features in type 1 diabetes. Every bit of the isolated RNA underwent reverse transcription, so sequencing read expressed TCRB transcripts. Assay used: immunoSEQ multiplex PCR; TCRdb lists only in-frame clones, some missing. Among approximately 300,000 clones listed, 11% were seen once. Input material: naive CD4+ T cells from blood. These TCRs come from a woman aged 30 to 39 in good health.

This clone was counted a few times. The chain carries TRBV5-4 and TRBJ2-7; D may be TRBD1 (6 bases). With 0 bases removed from V and 2 bases from J, the gap between germline ends came to 12 bases. The CDR3 consists of 15 residues. The germline V gene has CDR1 SGHNT and CDR2 YYREEE (reference sequence). The chain's CDR3 is CASSLAGTPPYEQYF. Written as DNA, the CDR3 is TGTGCCAGCAGCTTGGCCGGGACACCCCCCTACGAGCAGTACTTC.

This clone has only a few counts. V is TRBV28 and J is TRBJ1-3, with D unresolved. V gave up 4 bases and J gave up 0 bases, with 13 bases separating them. This CDR3 is 16 amino acids long. Germline assignment: CDR1 MDHEN and CDR2 SYDVKM. The CDR3 region has the DNA TGTGCCAGCAGTTCCCCGACAAGCTTCTCTGGAAACACCATATATTTT. It yields the protein CASSSPTSFSGNTIYF.

The chain couples TRBV7-9 to TRBJ1-2; TRBD1 matches at 10 bases. The trim removed 5 bases at V and 4 bases at J, leaving 4 bases unmatched. The CDR3 length is 14 residues. CDR1 and CDR2 from the germline V gene are SEHNR and FQNEAQ (reference sequence). CDR3 amino acids: CASSPTGGGYGYTF. For the CDR3, the DNA is TGTGCCAGCAGCCCGACAGGGGGCGGCTATGGCTACACCTTC.

The chain has TRBV7-2 and TRBJ2-7; D might be TRBD1 (6 bases). The CDR3 totals 15 residues. Germline V gene lookup returns CDR1 SGHTA and CDR2 FQGNSA. V was pared by 6 bases and J by 1 base, with 16 bases between. The CDR3 DNA reads as TGTGCCAGCAGGACCAGGGGAGAGGGATCCTACGAGCAGTACTTC. Amino acids: CASRTRGEGSYEQYF. Complete variable domain (other parts from reference TRBV7-2 and TRBJ2-7): GAGVSQSPSNKVTEKGKDVELRCDPISGHTALYWYRQSLGQGLEFLIYFQGNSAPDKSGLPSDRFSAERTGGSVSTLTIQRTQQEDSAVYLCASRTRGEGSYEQYFGPGTRLTVT.

Comments on this clone: The sample carries other DNA sequences with the same CDR3. CDR3 loop: CATSRDRGNQPQHF. CDR3 DNA: TGTGCCACCAGCAGAGACAGGGGCAATCAGCCCCAGCATTTT. The chain combines TRBV15 with TRBJ1-5; TRBD1 is a possible D gene (5 bases). V shed 0 bases and J shed 2 bases, with 5 bases lying between them. The germline V gene encodes CDR1 LNHNV and CDR2 YYDKDF (reference sequence). The CDR3 spans 14 residues. Combining the CDR3 with reference TRBV15 and TRBJ1-5 gives the whole variable domain DAMVIQNPRYQVTQFGKPVTLSCSQTLNHNVMYWYQQKSSQAPKLLFHYYDKDFNNEADTPDNFQSRRPNTSFCFLDIRSPGLGDTAMYLCATSRDRGNQPQHFGDGTRLSIL.

The chain combines TRBV4-2 with TRBJ1-1; TRBD1 is a possible D gene (5 bases). The length of the CDR3 is 14 residues. Deletions cut 3 bases from V and 5 bases from J, with 13 bases between. Germline assignment: CDR1 LGHNA and CDR2 YNFKEQ. The CDR3 DNA follows: TGTGCCAGCAGCCAGGGGCCTGATAATACTGAAGCTTTCTTT. It translates to CASSQGPDNTEAFF.

In this sample, this clone turned up a few times. CDR3 DNA: TGTGCCAGCTCACCTGGACTAGCCTCCTACGAGCAGTACTTC. As protein: CASSPGLASYEQYF. The rearrangement joins TRBV18 to TRBJ2-7, with 8 positions matching TRBD2. The length of the CDR3 is 14 residues. Trimming removed 3 bases from V and 0 bases from J; junction bases left unmatched: 1. Germline assignment: CDR1 KGHSH and CDR2 LQKENI. Full variable domain (rest looked up from reference TRBV18 and TRBJ2-7): NAGVMQNPRHLVRRRGQEARLRCSPMKGHSHVYWYRQLPEEGLKFMVYLQKENIIDESGMPKERFSAEFPKEGPSILRIQQVVRGDSAAYFCASSPGLASYEQYFGPGTRLTVT.

This clone was counted only a few times. The rearrangement uses TRBV9 and TRBJ2-1, with 7 positions matching TRBD2. The CDR3 loop spans 13 amino acids. Germline assignment: CDR1 SGDLS and CDR2 YYNGEE. Losses at the gene ends were 7 bases for V and 4 bases for J; bases not matched to a gene: 5. The CDR3 nucleotides are TGTGCCAGCGCCCCAGCGGGGTACAATGAGCAGTTCTTC. As protein: CASAPAGYNEQFF.

This clone was detected a few times. The CDR3 DNA follows: TGTGCCAGCAGCCCACCCGGGACAATTAGCAATCAGCCCCAGCATTTT. It encodes CASSPPGTISNQPQHF. The gene calls are TRBV7-9 and TRBJ1-5, with D possibly TRBD1 on 6 matching bases. The CDR3 is made up of 16 amino acids. Germline V CDR1 and CDR2: SEHNR, FQNEAQ (reference sequence). Trimming took off 5 bases at V and 0 bases at J, with 14 bases between the two ends.

In this sample, this clone turned up a few times. The chain uses TRBV15 and TRBJ2-5; 7 bases line up with TRBD1. V lost 0 bases and J lost 2; bases outside the gene matches: 3. Germline V gene sequence: CDR1 LNHNV, CDR2 YYDKDF (reference sequence). The CDR3 runs to 15 residues. CDR3 nucleotide sequence: TGTGCCACCAGCAGAGACACGGGACAGCAAGAGACCCAGTACTTC. Translated: CATSRDTGQQETQYF.

This rearrangement joins TRBV7-3 to TRBJ2-3; D is possibly TRBD1 (6 bases). This CDR3 comprises 14 residues. Trimming shortened V by 7 bases and J by 3 bases, and 14 bases separated the two germline ends. From germline, CDR1 is SGHTA and CDR2 FQGTGA. CDR3 DNA: TGTGCCAGCAAACAGGGACATCAAACAGATACGCAGTATTTT. Residues: CASKQGHQTDTQYF. The entire variable domain, with the rest obtained from reference TRBV7-3 and TRBJ2-3, is as follows: GAGVSQTPSNKVTEKGKYVELRCDPISGHTALYWYRQSLGQGPEFLIYFQGTGAADDSGLPNDRFFAVRPEGSVSTLKIQRTERGDSAVYLCASKQGHQTDTQYFGPGTRLTVL.

This chain links TRBV4-2 with TRBJ1-5, with D unclear. Germline loops: CDR1 LGHNA, CDR2 YNFKEQ. There are 13 residues in the CDR3. The germline V and J ends were trimmed by 0 bases and 6 bases, with 6 bases remaining between them. This chain's CDR3 is CASSQDESQPQHF. CDR3 DNA sequence: TGTGCCAGCAGCCAAGATGAGAGTCAGCCCCAGCATTTT.

The chain employs TRBV28 and TRBJ1-1, with D maybe TRBD1 (6 bases). This CDR3 region has 15 residues. Trimming left V 6 bases short and J 4 bases short, with 18 bases between. Germline V gene lookup returns CDR1 MDHEN and CDR2 SYDVKM. DNA for the CDR3: TGTGCCAGCAGCTACCCTGACAGGATCGTCACTGAAGCTTTCTTT. Encoded protein: CASSYPDRIVTEAFF.

V gene TRBV13 combines with J gene TRBJ2-7, with D perhaps matching TRBD2 (6 bases). Germline V gene lookup returns CDR1 PRHDT and CDR2 FYEKMQ (reference sequence). This CDR3 has 16 amino acids. V was cut by 2 bases and J by 0 bases, with 14 bases left in between. The CDR3 nucleotides are TGTGCCAGCAGCTTACGTGTCCGGAGGGCCTCCTACGAGCAGTACTTC. Its protein is CASSLRVRRASYEQYF.

In this sample, this clone turned up a few times. The rearrangement links TRBV29-1 to TRBJ2-5, with 7 bases lining up with TRBD2. Germline-derived CDR1 and CDR2 are SQVTM and ANQGSEA. The length of the CDR3 is 15 residues. Germline trimming cut 3 bases from V and 2 bases from J; bases unmatched to any gene: 9. CDR3: CSVDGGSGFQETQYF. CDR3 bases: TGCAGCGTTGACGGCGGGAGTGGGTTTCAAGAGACCCAGTACTTC.

The sample holds a few counts of this clone. The chain joins TRBV28 to TRBJ2-1; 7 bases match TRBD1. The CDR3 extends over 15 amino acids. Germline V gene data show CDR1 as MDHEN and CDR2 as SYDVKM. After removal of 3 bases from V and 7 bases from J, the junction contained 9 bases not matched to a gene. CDR3 sequence: CASSLRQGVTNEQFF. CDR3 in DNA: TGTGCCAGCAGTTTGAGACAGGGAGTAACAAATGAGCAGTTCTTC.

In its sample, this clone was seen a few times. The chain has TRBV2 and TRBJ2-1; D remains ambiguous. V was pared by 5 bases and J by 6 bases, with 11 bases between. Looked up from germline, CDR1 is SNHLY and CDR2 is FYNNEI. This CDR3 contains 13 residues. The CDR3 here is CASSSMGTNEQFF. As DNA, the CDR3 is TGTGCCAGCAGTTCGATGGGCACCAATGAGCAGTTCTTC.

This clone was seen more than once but under ten times. Here the CDR3 reads CASSFYGSGYEQYF. The CDR3, as DNA: TGTGCCAGCAGCTTCTATGGGAGCGGCTACGAGCAGTACTTC. The chain combines TRBV5-6 with TRBJ2-7; TRBD2 is a possible D gene (5 bases). Trimming shortened V by 2 bases and J by 3 bases, and 12 bases separated the two germline ends. This CDR3 has 14 amino acids. Germline CDR1 reads SGHDT; CDR2 reads YYEEEE. Full variable domain (rest looked up from reference TRBV5-6 and TRBJ2-7): DAGVTQSPTHLIKTRGQQVTLRCSPKSGHDTVSWYQQALGQGPQFIFQYYEEEERQRGNFPDRFSGHQFPNYSSELNVNALLLGDSALYLCASSFYGSGYEQYFGPGTRLTVT.

V gene TRBV27 combines with J gene TRBJ2-5; D ambiguous. The CDR3 has 13 residues. Looked up from germline, CDR1 is MNHEY and CDR2 is SMNVEV (reference sequence). The V gene lost 6 bases and the J gene lost 5 bases, with 13 bases spanning the gap. CDR3 in DNA: TGTGCCAGCAGCCATCACACATCTGAGACCCAGTACTTC. Its translation: CASSHHTSETQYF.